The 28 T cell receptor beta chains listed next were all sequenced from one sample in a study of circulating and synovial CD4+ cells in juvenile arthritis. TCRdb's copy holds only in-frame clones and misses some; the assay was immunoSEQ multiplex PCR. The sample holds around 13,000 clones, over 80% seen once. What was sequenced was CD4+ T cells from synovial fluid. The source of these receptors is a human patient with juvenile idiopathic arthritis. Some clones in this sample may be carry-over from other donors' samples.

By its share, this clone is large. This chain links TRBV4-1 with TRBJ1-4; D gene unclear. Trimming pared 4 bases from V and 8 bases from J, leaving 17 bases between. CDR1 is MGHRA and CDR2 is YSYEKL in the germline V gene. The CDR3 spans 15 residues. The CDR3 DNA reads as TGCGCCAGCAGCCCTGAAGGAGGGTTTAGGGAAAAACTGTTTTTT. Residues: CASSPEGGFREKLFF.

The chain combines TRBV15 with TRBJ1-3; a weak D match, TRBD1 (6 bases). V lost 5 bases, J lost 2 bases, and 19 bases lay in between. Germline loops: CDR1 LNHNV, CDR2 YYDKDF (reference sequence). The CDR3 spans 17 residues. CDR3 in DNA: TGTGCCACCAGCCCGATTGCAGGGGAAGGACCTGGAAACACCATATATTTT. It specifies CATSPIAGEGPGNTIYF.

The chain is built from TRBV6-6 and TRBJ2-3; D might be TRBD1 (6 bases). The CDR3 covers 13 residues. The germline V gene has CDR1 MNHNY and CDR2 SVGAGI (reference sequence). The germline V and J ends were trimmed by 8 bases and 5 bases, with 14 bases remaining between them. This chain's CDR3 is CASQTDSGDTQYF. CDR3 coding DNA: TGTGCCAGCCAAACGGACAGTGGAGATACGCAGTATTTT.

The chain joins TRBV7-6 to TRBJ1-3; a possible D gene is TRBD1 (5 bases). The ends were cut back, 1 base at V and 4 bases at J, with 20 bases in the middle. The CDR3 spans 18 residues. Per germline, CDR1 SGHVS and CDR2 FNYEAQ. The CDR3 nucleotides are TGTGCCAGCAGCTTAGTACTCGCGGGGCAGCCGGCCGGAAACACCATATATTTT. Translation: CASSLVLAGQPAGNTIYF.

The J gene is TRBJ2-3, the V gene TRBV27, with 9 bases aligning to TRBD2. The ends lost 2 bases at V and 1 base at J; junction bases unmatched: 7. The CDR3 consists of 17 residues. Per the germline V gene, CDR1 is MNHEY and CDR2 is SMNVEV (reference sequence). The CDR3 protein is CASSLILVAGGTDTQYF. CDR3 DNA: TGTGCCAGCAGTTTAATTCTCGTAGCGGGGGGCACAGATACGCAGTATTTT.

The V call is TRBV6-5, the J call TRBJ1-2, with 7 positions matching TRBD1. The germline V gene has CDR1 MNHEY and CDR2 SVGAGI. J gave up 8 bases and V 7 bases, and 13 bases lay outside the gene matches. The CDR3 length is 14 residues. CDR3 sequence: CASTVSDDRVGYTF. Written as DNA, the CDR3 is TGTGCCAGCACAGTTAGCGACGACAGGGTCGGCTACACCTTC.

The chain uses TRBV4-1 and TRBJ1-3; 8 bases are a match to TRBD1. The CDR3 is 15 amino acids. V was clipped by 0 bases and J by 2 bases; unmatched bases: 0. Germline V gives CDR1 MGHRA, CDR2 YSYEKL. The CDR3 DNA reads as TGCGCCAGCAGCCAAGAGGACAGGGCTGGAAACACCATATATTTT. It codes for CASSQEDRAGNTIYF.

The chain employs TRBV9 and TRBJ2-2; D gene uncertain. Germline lookup yields CDR1 SGDLS and CDR2 YYNGEE. The length of the CDR3 is 13 residues. The V and J ends lost 4 bases and 5 bases respectively, with 9 bases between them. This CDR3 reads CASSPRVTGELFF. Here the CDR3 DNA reads TGTGCCAGCAGCCCTCGGGTGACCGGGGAGCTGTTTTTT.

A note on this clone: The junction shows a germline mismatch at one end, possibly a read error. The chain employs TRBV29-1 and TRBJ2-7; 9 positions agree with TRBD1. Germline lookup yields CDR1 SQVTM and CDR2 ANQGSEA. The CDR3 length is 13 residues. The CDR3 DNA follows: TGCAGCGTAAGCGGGACAGGGATTTACGGGCAGTACTTC. Translating it yields CSVSGTGIYGQYF.

The rearrangement uses TRBV10-1 and TRBJ1-1, with 7 bases lining up with TRBD1. V lost 2 bases and J lost 2; bases outside the gene matches: 2. Per germline, CDR1 WNHNN and CDR2 SYGVQD (reference sequence). The CDR3 loop spans 14 amino acids. In DNA form, the CDR3 reads TGCGCCAGCAGTGAGGCAGGGGGTAACACTGAAGCTTTCTTT. The encoded protein is CASSEAGGNTEAFF.

This clone has only a few counts. The chain is built from TRBV30 and TRBJ1-1, with 7 nucleotides matching TRBD1. CDR3 length: 15 residues. CDR1 is GTSNPN, CDR2 SVGIG, per germline (reference sequence). V gave up 3 bases and J gave up 5 bases; unmatched junction bases: 12. CDR3 in amino acids: CAWRTPGQRLTEAFF. In DNA, the CDR3 is TGTGCCTGGAGGACCCCGGGACAGCGTCTGACTGAAGCTTTCTTT. Full variable domain (remainder filled in from reference TRBV30 and TRBJ1-1): SQTIHQWPATLVQPVGSPLSLECTVEGTSNPNLYWYRQAAGRGLQLLFYSVGIGQISSEVPQNLSASRPQDRQFILSSKKLLLSDSGFYLCAWRTPGQRLTEAFFGQGTRLTVV.

The chain joins TRBV2 to TRBJ1-4; 7 positions agree with TRBD1. The ends lost 1 base at V and 8 bases at J; junction bases unmatched: 4. Germline loops: CDR1 SNHLY, CDR2 FYNNEI. The CDR3 totals 14 residues. CDR3 region: CASSEVDRIEKLFF. As DNA, the CDR3 is TGTGCCAGCAGTGAAGTGGACAGGATCGAAAAACTGTTTTTT.

This clone was found a few times. J is TRBJ1-5 and V is TRBV7-8, with 10 nucleotides matching TRBD1. CDR1 is SGHVS and CDR2 is FQNEAQ in the germline V gene. The CDR3 is 18 amino acids. The trim removed 4 bases at V and 0 bases at J, leaving 9 bases unmatched. CDR3 DNA sequence: TGTGCCAGCAGCTATGGGACAGGGGTCCTTCCTAGCAATCAGCCCCAGCATTTT. It encodes CASSYGTGVLPSNQPQHF.

The chain carries TRBV7-3 and TRBJ1-1; no reliable D call. The CDR3 loop spans 13 amino acids. V shed 5 bases and J shed 0 bases, with 7 bases lying between them. Germline CDR1 SGHTA, CDR2 FQGTGA. The CDR3 region has the DNA TGTGCCAGCAGCCCTTATCTGAACACTGAAGCTTTCTTT. Translated: CASSPYLNTEAFF.

A word on this clone: This CDR3 is also generated by other DNA sequences in the sample. The rearrangement joins TRBV6-6 to TRBJ1-1, with D possibly being TRBD1 (5 bases). V lost 5 bases and J lost 1, with 8 bases in between. The CDR3 is 13 amino acids. CDR1 and CDR2 from the germline V gene are MNHNY and SVGAGI (reference sequence). The CDR3 spells CASSPQGNTEAFF. The CDR3, as DNA: TGTGCCAGCAGTCCCCAGGGGAACACTGAAGCTTTCTTT.

CDR3 amino acids: CASSLGTSGGARQETQYF. CDR3 bases: TGTGCCAGCAGCTTGGGGACTAGCGGGGGGGCCAGGCAAGAGACCCAGTACTTC. The J gene is TRBJ2-5, the V gene TRBV7-2; 16 bases match TRBD2. J gave up 2 bases and V 3 bases, and 6 bases lay outside the gene matches. CDR1 and CDR2 (germline): SGHTA, FQGNSA. The CDR3 consists of 18 residues. Full variable domain (missing parts from reference TRBV7-2 and TRBJ2-5): GAGVSQSPSNKVTEKGKDVELRCDPISGHTALYWYRQSLGQGLEFLIYFQGNSAPDKSGLPSDRFSAERTGGSVSTLTIQRTQQEDSAVYLCASSLGTSGGARQETQYFGPGTRLLVL.

The V and J genes are TRBV7-6 and TRBJ1-1; no definite D call. This CDR3 has 13 amino acids. The germline V gene encodes CDR1 SGHVS and CDR2 FNYEAQ. Between the trimmed V and J ends, which lost 3 bases and 2 bases, there was a span of 7 bases. The CDR3 region has the DNA TGTGCCAGCAGCTTGGGAGATAACACTGAAGCTTTCTTT. Translation: CASSLGDNTEAFF.

This chain uses TRBV7-9 with TRBJ2-2; D call uncertain. The ends were cut back, 5 bases at V and 4 bases at J, with 8 bases in the middle. CDR1 is SEHNR, CDR2 FQNEAQ, per germline (reference sequence). The CDR3 contains 13 residues. CDR3 region: CASSRLGTGELFF. CDR3 bases: TGTGCCAGCAGCCGCCTAGGCACCGGGGAGCTGTTTTTT.

This clone was observed a handful of times. The chain recombines TRBV27 with TRBJ2-1, with 8 bases lining up with TRBD2. This CDR3 region has 13 residues. The germline V gene has CDR1 MNHEY and CDR2 SMNVEV (reference sequence). The V gene end was trimmed by 5 bases and the J gene end by 8 bases; junction bases not matched to a gene: 5. The DNA for the CDR3 is TGTGCCAGCAGTAGGGCTAGCGGGTATGAGCAGTTCTTC. This codes for CASSRASGYEQFF.

The V gene is TRBV25-1, the J gene TRBJ2-1, with TRBD2 identical over 7 bases. V dropped 3 bases and J dropped 2; count of bases not matched to a gene: 7. CDR3 length: 16 residues. Germline loops: CDR1 MGHDK, CDR2 SYGVNS. The CDR3 sequence is CASSEEGRGPYNEQFF. Written as DNA, the CDR3 is TGTGCCAGCAGTGAGGAGGGGAGGGGCCCCTACAATGAGCAGTTCTTC.

This clone was recorded only once. The chain carries TRBV6-5 and TRBJ1-1, with D possibly being TRBD1 (5 bases). CDR3 size: 14 residues. Germline V gives CDR1 MNHEY, CDR2 SVGAGI. Trimming removed 4 bases from V and 1 base from J, with 10 bases in between. CDR3 sequence: CASSSLDKNTEAFF. In DNA form, the CDR3 reads TGTGCCAGCAGTTCATTGGACAAGAACACTGAAGCTTTCTTT.

This clone was observed a single time. The genes are TRBV10-1 and TRBJ1-2; TRBD1 matches at 9 bases. This CDR3 contains 13 residues. The V and J ends lost 6 bases and 6 bases, in that order; junction bases with no gene match: 5. CDR1 and CDR2 from the germline V gene are WNHNN and SYGVQD (reference sequence). The CDR3 loop is CASRETGGNGYTF. Here the CDR3 DNA reads TGCGCCAGCAGAGAAACAGGGGGCAATGGCTACACCTTC.

This clone was seen only a few times. The V call is TRBV10-3, the J call TRBJ1-4; D gene uncertain. The CDR3 is 13 residues long. Germline values: CDR1 ENHRY, CDR2 SYGVKD. V was trimmed by 2 bases and J by 4 bases, leaving 5 bases between them. The CDR3 sequence is CAISEVVNEKLFF. In DNA, the CDR3 is TGTGCCATCAGTGAGGTCGTTAATGAAAAACTGTTTTTT.

V is TRBV6-6 and J is TRBJ1-2; no reliable D call. The CDR3 is 14 residues long. Per the germline V gene, CDR1 is MNHNY and CDR2 is SVGAGI (reference sequence). V was pared by 7 bases and J by 0 bases, with 12 bases between. The CDR3 loop is CASTPRLANYGYTF. The CDR3 nucleotides read TGTGCCAGCACCCCCCGGTTAGCTAACTATGGCTACACCTTC.

The table lists this clone with a count of one. This rearrangement joins TRBV5-5 to TRBJ1-2, with 9 nucleotides matching TRBD1. The CDR3 sequence is 16 residues long. Germline-derived CDR1 and CDR2 are SGHKS and YYEKEE (reference sequence). Germline trimming cut 0 bases from V and 0 bases from J; bases unmatched to any gene: 3. The CDR3 sequence is CASSLDRGLANYGYTF. CDR3 nucleotides: TGTGCCAGCAGCTTGGACAGGGGGCTCGCTAACTATGGCTACACCTTC.

This rearrangement joins TRBV5-6 to TRBJ2-1, with D tentatively TRBD2 (6 bases). This CDR3 is built from 14 residues. Germline CDR1 is SGHDT and CDR2 is YYEEEE. With 3 bases removed from V and 5 bases from J, the gap between germline ends came to 12 bases. Here the CDR3 reads CASSYGRENNEQFF. CDR3 sequence (DNA): TGTGCCAGCAGCTACGGCCGGGAGAACAATGAGCAGTTCTTC.

V gene TRBV25-1 combines with J gene TRBJ1-1; D perhaps matches TRBD1 (5 bases). Germline V CDR1 and CDR2: MGHDK, SYGVNS. The CDR3 loop spans 13 amino acids. V was clipped by 8 bases and J by 1 base, with 11 bases between them. The CDR3 region has the DNA TGTGCCAGCCACCGGGGGGGGAACACTGAAGCTTTCTTT. This codes for CASHRGGNTEAFF.

Turning to this clone: One junction end disagrees with the germline gene, perhaps due to a read error. The chain is built from TRBV5-1 and TRBJ1-2; the match to TRBD1 covers 7 bases. Germline V gene lookup returns CDR1 SGHRS and CDR2 YFSETQ. The CDR3 runs to 13 residues. Here the CDR3 reads CASSGDSSYGYTF. The CDR3 region has the DNA TGCGCTAGCAGCGGGGACAGTTCCTATGGCTACACCTTC.